A selection of T cell receptor beta chains follows, all from one sample in a study of immune evolution from preneoplasia to lung adenocarcinoma. Measured with immunoSEQ multiplex PCR; TCRdb has only the in-frame clones, and not every one. The data show several thousand clones, 76% seen once. Sequencing input: FFPE minimally invasive lung adenocarcinoma tissue. The receptors shown here come from a person aged 70 to 85 with lung adenocarcinoma. Both conserved end residues are part of each CDR3. D genes are given only for firm matches. Rows give clone size only sometimes, using once, few, many, or a class for an expanded clone.

clone size: hyperexpanded; J gene: TRBJ1-1; D gene: NA; V gene: TRBV14; CDR3 DNA: TGTGCCAGCACCCCAGACGGTCCAGCCATGAACACTGAAGCTTTCTTT; CDR3 protein: CASTPDGPAMNTEAFF
clone size: NA; J gene: TRBJ2-1; D gene: TRBD2; V gene: TRBV11-2; CDR3 DNA: TGTGCCAGCAGCTTTAGCGGGAGGGCATACTACAATGAGCAGTTCTTC; CDR3 protein: CASSFSGRAYYNEQFF
clone size: once; J gene: TRBJ1-4; D gene: TRBD1; V gene: TRBV5-1; CDR3 DNA: TGCGCCAGCAGCTCATCCCCGGGACAGGGAGCAACTAATGAAAAACTGTTTTTT; CDR3 protein: CASSSSPGQGATNEKLFF
clone size: NA; J gene: TRBJ1-5; D gene: NA; V gene: TRBV6-1; CDR3 DNA: TGTGCCAGCAATCCCACAGGTAGCAATCAGCCCCAGCATTTT; CDR3 protein: CASNPTGSNQPQHF
clone size: NA; J gene: TRBJ2-7; D gene: NA; V gene: TRBV7-2; CDR3 DNA: TGTGCCAGCAGCCGTACAGGTTACGAGCAGTACTTC; CDR3 protein: CASSRTGYEQYF
clone size: NA; J gene: TRBJ2-1; D gene: TRBD2; V gene: TRBV4-2; CDR3 DNA: TGTGCCAGCAGCCAAGAAGTTGGACTAGCGGGAGGGTTTGAGCAGTTCTTC; CDR3 protein: CASSQEVGLAGGFEQFF
clone size: NA; J gene: TRBJ2-7; D gene: TRBD1; V gene: TRBV4-1; CDR3 DNA: TGCGCCAGCAGCCAAGATCAGGGGGCGTATTACGAGCAGTACTTC; CDR3 protein: CASSQDQGAYYEQYF
clone size: NA; J gene: TRBJ2-1; D gene: NA; V gene: TRBV7-2; CDR3 DNA: TGTGCCAGCAGAAACCACGTAGCCGCCAATGAGCAGTTCTTC; CDR3 protein: CASRNHVAANEQFF
clone size: NA; J gene: TRBJ2-1; D gene: NA; V gene: TRBV5-1; CDR3 DNA: TGCGCCAGCAGCGCAGGGGAAGCCTACAATGAGCAGTTCTTC; CDR3 protein: CASSAGEAYNEQFF
clone size: NA; J gene: TRBJ2-6; D gene: TRBD1; V gene: TRBV2; CDR3 DNA: TGTGCCAGCAGTGAATCGGGACAGGGATTACCTGGGGCCAACGTCCTGACTTTC; CDR3 protein: CASSESGQGLPGANVLTF
clone size: NA; J gene: TRBJ1-2; D gene: NA; V gene: TRBV9; CDR3 DNA: TGTGCCAGCAGCGTAGGTCAGGGGAACTATGGCTACACCTTC; CDR3 protein: CASSVGQGNYGYTF
clone size: NA; J gene: TRBJ1-1; D gene: TRBD1; V gene: TRBV7-9; CDR3 DNA: TGTGCCAGCAGCTTTGGGACAGCGAACACTGAAGCTTTCTTT; CDR3 protein: CASSFGTANTEAFF
clone size: NA; J gene: TRBJ2-1; D gene: NA; V gene: TRBV5-1; CDR3 DNA: TGCGCCAGCAGTGTAGCACTAAGCTCCTACAATGAGCAGTTCTTC; CDR3 protein: CASSVALSSYNEQFF
clone size: few; J gene: TRBJ1-1; D gene: NA; V gene: TRBV18; CDR3 DNA: TGTGCCAGCTCACGATACGCCGGGGACACTGAAGCTTTCTTT; CDR3 protein: CASSRYAGDTEAFF
clone size: NA; J gene: TRBJ2-3; D gene: NA; V gene: TRBV7-6; CDR3 DNA: TGTGCCAGCAGCGCAACCTCCGGGGCCGGGACGCGTACGCAGTATTTT; CDR3 protein: CASSATSGAGTRTQYF
clone size: NA; J gene: TRBJ2-5; D gene: NA; V gene: TRBV5-1; CDR3 DNA: TGCGCCAGCAGCATTTCCTTCCCGGGGACCCAGTACTTC; CDR3 protein: CASSISFPGTQYF
clone size: NA; J gene: TRBJ2-5; D gene: TRBD1; V gene: TRBV6-5; CDR3 DNA: TGTGCCAGCAGATCAGGACAGGGGTTGGAGACCCAGTACTTC; CDR3 protein: CASRSGQGLETQYF
clone size: NA; J gene: TRBJ1-5; D gene: NA; V gene: TRBV28; CDR3 DNA: TGTGCCAGCAGTTTATTCGACCGATATCAGCCCCAGCATTTT; CDR3 protein: CASSLFDRYQPQHF
clone size: NA; J gene: TRBJ2-1; D gene: TRBD2; V gene: TRBV7-2; CDR3 DNA: TGTGCCAGCAGCTTGAGCGGGGGGCAGTTCTTC; CDR3 protein: CASSLSGGQFF
clone size: NA; J gene: TRBJ2-2; D gene: NA; V gene: TRBV6-6; CDR3 DNA: TGTGCCAGCAGTTACAGTACCGGGGAGCTGTTTTTT; CDR3 protein: CASSYSTGELFF
clone size: few; J gene: TRBJ2-1; D gene: NA; V gene: TRBV7-8; CDR3 DNA: TGTGCCAGCAGCTTAAGGAGGGACATCCTCCGGCGAGGGAATGAGCAGTTCTTC; CDR3 protein: CASSLRRDILRRGNEQFF
clone size: NA; J gene: TRBJ2-4; D gene: NA; V gene: TRBV5-8; CDR3 DNA: TGTGCCAGCAGCTTGGACAGGGAAACCAAAAACATTCAGTACTTC; CDR3 protein: CASSLDRETKNIQYF
clone size: NA; J gene: TRBJ2-7; D gene: NA; V gene: TRBV7-9; CDR3 DNA: TGTGCCAGCAGCTTAAGTACAGGGAAGCAGTACTTC; CDR3 protein: CASSLSTGKQYF
clone size: NA; J gene: TRBJ2-2; D gene: NA; V gene: TRBV19; CDR3 DNA: TGTGCCAGTAGCCCTCTACTGGGGGCGAACACCGGGGAGCTGTTTTTT; CDR3 protein: CASSPLLGANTGELFF
clone size: few; J gene: TRBJ1-2; D gene: NA; V gene: TRBV11-2; CDR3 DNA: TGTGCCAGCAGCTTAGATCGGTCGGGAGGCTACACCTTC; CDR3 protein: CASSLDRSGGYTF
clone size: NA; J gene: TRBJ2-5; D gene: NA; V gene: TRBV2; CDR3 DNA: TGTGCCAGCAGTGAAGCGTCCGGGAGTCAAGAGACCCAGTACTTC; CDR3 protein: CASSEASGSQETQYF
clone size: NA; J gene: TRBJ2-1; D gene: NA; V gene: TRBV6-4; CDR3 DNA: TGTGCCAGCAGTTCCGATAGTACGTACGATGAGCAGTTCTTC; CDR3 protein: CASSSDSTYDEQFF
clone size: NA; J gene: TRBJ1-1; D gene: NA; V gene: TRBV6-1; CDR3 DNA: TGTGCCAGCAGTTTTAAGAACACTGAAGCTTTCTTT; CDR3 protein: CASSFKNTEAFF
clone size: once; J gene: TRBJ1-5; D gene: NA; V gene: TRBV6-5; CDR3 DNA: TGTGCCAGCAGTCCCCGGGACCGGGATCAGCCCCAGCATTTT; CDR3 protein: CASSPRDRDQPQHF
clone size: NA; J gene: TRBJ2-2; D gene: NA; V gene: TRBV2; CDR3 DNA: TGTGCCAGCAGAGTACAGGAATCGAACACCGGGGAGCTGTTTTTT; CDR3 protein: CASRVQESNTGELFF
clone size: NA; J gene: TRBJ2-1; D gene: NA; V gene: TRBV5-4; CDR3 DNA: TGTGCCAGCAGCTCAGACCTCTCCTACAATGAGCAGTTCTTC; CDR3 protein: CASSSDLSYNEQFF
clone size: NA; J gene: TRBJ2-5; D gene: NA; V gene: TRBV29-1; CDR3 DNA: TGCAGCGTCTTGGTGCGGGAAGAGACCCAGTACTTC; CDR3 protein: CSVLVREETQYF
clone size: NA; J gene: TRBJ2-6; D gene: TRBD1; V gene: TRBV19; CDR3 DNA: TGTGCCAGTAGTTCTTGGACAGGGTCCTCCACTGGGGCCAACGTCCTGACTTTC; CDR3 protein: CASSSWTGSSTGANVLTF
clone size: NA; J gene: TRBJ2-1; D gene: NA; V gene: TRBV18; CDR3 DNA: TGTGCCAGCTCCCAAACTAGGGATCAATTCAATGAGCAGTTCTTC; CDR3 protein: CASSQTRDQFNEQFF
clone size: once; J gene: TRBJ2-7; D gene: TRBD1; V gene: TRBV5-1; CDR3 DNA: TGCGCCAGCAGCTTGGGAGGGGGCGGCTCCTACGAGCAGTACTTC; CDR3 protein: CASSLGGGGSYEQYF
clone size: NA; J gene: TRBJ1-1; D gene: TRBD1; V gene: TRBV5-1; CDR3 DNA: TGCGCCAGCAGCAAGGGACAGGGAGAAGGAACTGAAGCTTTCTTT; CDR3 protein: CASSKGQGEGTEAFF
clone size: once; J gene: TRBJ2-2; D gene: NA; V gene: TRBV6-5; CDR3 DNA: TGTGCCAGCAGTTACTCGAGTGCAGCAGGGAGCGAGCTGTTTTTT; CDR3 protein: CASSYSSAAGSELFF
clone size: NA; J gene: TRBJ2-5; D gene: NA; V gene: TRBV6-1; CDR3 DNA: TGTGCCAGCAGTGAAGCCCCGGGAGAGACCCAGTACTTC; CDR3 protein: CASSEAPGETQYF
clone size: NA; J gene: TRBJ2-7; D gene: TRBD2; V gene: TRBV5-1; CDR3 DNA: TGCGCCAGCAGCTCCCAGGGACTAGCGGGAGCACAAGAGCAGTACTTC; CDR3 protein: CASSSQGLAGAQEQYF
clone size: NA; J gene: TRBJ2-7; D gene: NA; V gene: TRBV18; CDR3 DNA: TGTGCCAGCTCACCGGTCGGAGCTACCTACGAGCAGTACTTC; CDR3 protein: CASSPVGATYEQYF
clone size: NA; J gene: TRBJ1-5; D gene: NA; V gene: TRBV6-1; CDR3 DNA: TGTGCCAGCAGTGAAAGGGTAAGGGAGGGAGGCAATCAGCCCCAGCATTTT; CDR3 protein: CASSERVREGGNQPQHF
clone size: NA; J gene: TRBJ2-1; D gene: NA; V gene: TRBV27; CDR3 DNA: TGTGCCAGCAGTTTGATAGGAACTAGGGAATACAATGAGCAGTTCTTC; CDR3 protein: CASSLIGTREYNEQFF
clone size: NA; J gene: TRBJ1-2; D gene: NA; V gene: TRBV10-2; CDR3 DNA: TGCGCCAGCAGTGAGGTCTTGAACAAAGCTAACTATGGCTACACCTTC; CDR3 protein: CASSEVLNKANYGYTF
clone size: NA; J gene: TRBJ2-7; D gene: NA; V gene: TRBV27; CDR3 DNA: TGTGCCAGCAGTTCCAGACAGGTCCCCTACGAGCAGTACTTC; CDR3 protein: CASSSRQVPYEQYF
clone size: few; J gene: TRBJ1-1; D gene: NA; V gene: TRBV29-1; CDR3 DNA: TGCAGCGTTGCGGTCTCCTCTGAAGCTTTCTTT; CDR3 protein: CSVAVSSEAFF
clone size: few; J gene: TRBJ2-1; D gene: NA; V gene: TRBV9; CDR3 DNA: TGTGCCAGCAGCGTGGGGGGACAGCCTAACAATGAGCAGTTCTTC; CDR3 protein: CASSVGGQPNNEQFF
clone size: NA; J gene: TRBJ2-3; D gene: TRBD1; V gene: TRBV28; CDR3 DNA: TGTGCCAGCAGTTCAGGGGGCGGTGATACGCAGTATTTT; CDR3 protein: CASSSGGGDTQYF
clone size: few; J gene: TRBJ1-3; D gene: TRBD1; V gene: TRBV6-1; CDR3 DNA: TGTGCCAGCAGTGATGCGGGACAGGACACCATATATTTT; CDR3 protein: CASSDAGQDTIYF